The 32 T cell receptor beta chains listed next were all sequenced from one sample in a study of early T cells in non-severe SARS-CoV-2 infection. From the 5' RACE reads, TCRdb called clonotypes with MiXCR, one entry per CDR3 protein. The table shows fewer than 55,000 distinct CDR3 sequences, with about 4% occurring only once. The sequenced sample consisted of whole blood. The receptors derive from an adult who was a healthcare worker with PCR-confirmed SARS-CoV-2 infection or an uninfected control (not recorded which).

This clonotype was seen ten or more times. The chain links TRBV2 to TRBJ2-1; 7 bases match TRBD2. Germline V gene lookup returns CDR1 SNHLY and CDR2 FYNNEI. The CDR3 contains 13 residues. With 8 bases clipped from V and 5 bases from J, the junction kept 6 bases outside the gene matches. The chain's CDR3 is CASARERHNEQFF. CDR3 in DNA: TGTGCCAGCGCGCGGGAGCGGCACAATGAGCAGTTCTTC. Supplemented by reference TRBV2 and TRBJ2-1, the full variable domain reads EPEVTQTPSHQVTQMGQEVILRCVPISNHLYFYWYRQILGQKVEFLVSFYNNEISEKSEIFDDQFSVERPDGSNFTLKIRSTKLEDSAMYFCASARERHNEQFFGPGTRLTVL.

The chain uses TRBV9 and TRBJ1-2; D is possibly TRBD1 (6 bases). The CDR3 spans 12 residues. Germline lookup yields CDR1 SGDLS and CDR2 YYNGEE. V dropped 3 bases and J dropped 8 bases, with 11 bases sitting between them. The CDR3 DNA reads as TGTGCCAGCAGCGATACAGGGAAGGGCTACACCTTC. This gives the protein CASSDTGKGYTF.

This clonotype was observed many times. This chain uses TRBV19 with TRBJ2-7; D may correspond to TRBD1 or TRBD2 (5 bases each). The germline V gene encodes CDR1 LNHDA and CDR2 SQIVND (reference sequence). The ends were cut back, 3 bases at V and 2 bases at J, with 8 bases in the middle. CDR3 size: 13 residues. The CDR3 nucleotides read TGTGCCAGTAGTATGGGGGAAACCTACGAGCAGTACTTC. Residues: CASSMGETYEQYF.

The CDR3 region has the DNA TGCAGCGTTGAGAAAGTTTCCGGGGGCAAGGGAAATACGCAGTATTTT. Its translation is CSVEKVSGGKGNTQYF. J is TRBJ2-3 and V is TRBV29-1; either TRBD1 or TRBD2 may fit D (6 bases each). The V gene's germline CDR1 is SQVTM and CDR2 ANQGSEA. V was pared by 3 bases and J by 7 bases, with 23 bases between. The CDR3 totals 16 residues.

Ten or more counts support this clonotype. The chain combines TRBV5-1 with TRBJ2-7; perhaps D is TRBD1 or TRBD2 (5 bases each). The V gene's germline CDR1 is SGHRS and CDR2 YFSETQ. The CDR3 is 14 amino acids. The germline V and J ends were trimmed by 0 bases and 2 bases, with 9 bases remaining between them. For the CDR3, the DNA is TGCGCCAGCAGCTTGGAGCAGGGACCCTACGAGCAGTACTTC. It is translated as CASSLEQGPYEQYF. Full variable domain (outside the CDR3, taken from reference TRBV5-1 and TRBJ2-7): KAGVTQTPRYLIKTRGQQVTLSCSPISGHRSVSWYQQTPGQGLQFLFEYFSETQRNKGNFPGRFSGRQFSNSRSEMNVSTLELGDSALYLCASSLEQGPYEQYFGPGTRLTVT.

There are a few counts of this clonotype. The J gene is TRBJ2-1, the V gene TRBV2; 9 bases match TRBD2. This CDR3 region has 13 residues. V lost 11 bases to trimming and J lost 7 bases; unmatched junction nucleotides: 9. CDR1 and CDR2 from the germline V gene are SNHLY and FYNNEI. Here the CDR3 DNA reads TGTGCCGAAAAAGCGGGAGGCTTAAATGAGCAGTTCTTC. Its translation: CAEKAGGLNEQFF.

This clonotype came up many times. V gene TRBV5-4 combines with J gene TRBJ2-3; 8 bases fit TRBD2. The germline gives CDR1 SGHNT, CDR2 YYREEE (reference sequence). This CDR3 is built from 16 residues. V shed 4 bases, J shed 3 bases, and the junction held 10 bases outside the gene matches. The CDR3 DNA follows: TGTGCCAGCAGCCAGCAGCGGGGGTCTAGGACAGATACGCAGTATTTT. It translates to CASSQQRGSRTDTQYF.

The table lists this clonotype with many counts. J is TRBJ2-1 and V is TRBV6-5; 9 positions agree with TRBD2. Germline CDR1 MNHEY, CDR2 SVGAGI. Trimming cost V 7 bases and J 3 bases; bases outside gene matches: 4. The CDR3 length is 14 residues. Here the CDR3 DNA reads TGTGCCAGCAAGACTAGCGGATTCTACAATGAGCAGTTCTTC. Protein sequence: CASKTSGFYNEQFF.

The sample holds many counts of this clonotype. This chain uses TRBV19 with TRBJ2-3, with D uncertain. The CDR3 covers 14 residues. Looked up from germline, CDR1 is LNHDA and CDR2 is SQIVND (reference sequence). V was pared by 3 bases and J by 4 bases, with 11 bases between. The CDR3 is CASSIRQPPDTQYF. In DNA, the CDR3 is TGTGCCAGTAGTATTCGGCAGCCTCCAGATACGCAGTATTTT.

This clonotype has ten or more counts. The chain is built from TRBV11-2 and TRBJ2-5; D is possibly TRBD1 or TRBD2 (5 bases each). Looked up from germline, CDR1 is SGHAT and CDR2 is FQNNGV. The CDR3 covers 15 residues. The V end lost 5 bases, the J end lost 1 base, and 14 bases lay between the germline ends. The CDR3 protein is CASSLSGTIQETQYF. CDR3 sequence (DNA): TGTGCCAGCAGCCTCTCCGGGACCATCCAAGAGACCCAGTACTTC.

This clonotype occurred many times. CDR3 sequence (DNA): TGCAGTGCTAGAGGGGTCGCGTCGGCTCAGAGCTCCTACAATGAGCAGTTCTTC. It is translated as CSARGVASAQSSYNEQFF. This chain uses TRBV20-1 with TRBJ2-1, with D unresolved. Germline-derived CDR1 and CDR2 are DFQATT and SNEGSKA (reference sequence). V lost 1 base, J lost 0 bases, and 19 bases lay in between. The CDR3 consists of 18 residues.

At least ten counts were recorded for this clonotype. The chain joins TRBV7-9 to TRBJ2-1; 7 bases line up with TRBD1. V dropped 1 base and J dropped 0; count of bases not matched to a gene: 9. The length of the CDR3 is 18 residues. Germline-derived CDR1 and CDR2 are SEHNR and FQNEAQ (reference sequence). The CDR3 protein is CASSLVSYRDSSYNEQFF. CDR3 nucleotide sequence: TGTGCCAGCAGCTTAGTTTCTTACCGGGACAGCTCCTACAATGAGCAGTTCTTC.

This clonotype occurred many times. The chain has TRBV7-9 and TRBJ1-6; D gene uncertain. The CDR3 is made up of 16 amino acids. Germline lookup yields CDR1 SEHNR and CDR2 FQNEAQ (reference sequence). V shed 2 bases and J shed 4 bases, with 12 bases lying between them. The CDR3 region is CASSLRPEGYNSPLHF. In nucleotides, the CDR3 is TGTGCCAGCAGCTTAAGGCCGGAGGGTTATAATTCACCCCTCCACTTT.

This clonotype was counted ten times or more. This rearrangement joins TRBV24-1 to TRBJ2-1, with 14 bases fitting TRBD2. Unmatched junction bases numbered 5, after V lost 4 bases and J lost 7 bases. The CDR3 has 16 residues. Germline values: CDR1 KGHDR, CDR2 SFDVKD. The CDR3 DNA reads as TGTGCCACCAGTGAAGGGGGGACTAGCGGGAGTAATGAGCAGTTCTTC. As protein: CATSEGGTSGSNEQFF.

This clonotype was observed many times. The chain carries TRBV12-3 or TRBV12-4 and TRBJ1-2; D may be TRBD1 (5 bases). The CDR3 is 14 residues long. V gave up 2 bases and J gave up 8 bases, with 15 bases separating them. DNA of the CDR3: TGTGCCAGCAGTTTACCCGCGCTCGGGGGAGGCTACACCTTC. The encoded protein is CASSLPALGGGYTF.

This clonotype was picked up many times. Here the CDR3 DNA reads TGTGCCAGCAGCAACGCGGGGGGGCCAGAGACCCAGTACTTC. Its translation is CASSNAGGPETQYF. V is TRBV5-6 and J is TRBJ2-5; TRBD2 aligns across 9 bases. Looked up from germline, CDR1 is SGHDT and CDR2 is YYEEEE. The CDR3 sequence is 14 residues long. V was pared by 4 bases and J by 4 bases, with 5 bases of the junction left unmatched.

Many counts were recorded for this clonotype. The rearrangement joins TRBV7-2 to TRBJ2-7, with D perhaps TRBD1 (7 bases). Germline assignment: CDR1 SGHTA and CDR2 FQGNSA. The V and J ends lost 2 bases and 2 bases respectively, with 10 bases between them. The CDR3 spans 14 residues. The chain's CDR3 is CASSLQGGPYEQYF. For the CDR3, the DNA is TGTGCCAGCAGCTTACAGGGGGGCCCCTACGAGCAGTACTTC.

This clonotype was detected ten times or more. The chain recombines TRBV12-3 or TRBV12-4 with TRBJ2-5; 10 nucleotides align to TRBD1. The V and J ends lost 5 bases and 0 bases, in that order; junction bases with no gene match: 15. The CDR3 is 19 amino acids. The DNA for the CDR3 is TGTGCCAGCAGTATCCCTGACAGGGGGCGACCGTACTACCAAGAGACCCAGTACTTC. Its translation: CASSIPDRGRPYYQETQYF.

V is TRBV7-9 and J is TRBJ2-3; no reliable D call. V shed 5 bases and J shed 2 bases, with 8 bases lying between them. CDR1 and CDR2 from the germline V gene are SEHNR and FQNEAQ (reference sequence). This CDR3 has 13 residues. The CDR3: CASSPLNTDTQYF. CDR3 DNA sequence: TGTGCCAGCAGCCCCCTCAACACAGATACGCAGTATTTT.

The V gene is TRBV6-6, the J gene TRBJ2-5; no definite D call. V was shortened by 6 bases and J by 3 bases, with 11 bases between the two germline ends. CDR1 and CDR2 (germline): MNHNY, SVGAGI (reference sequence). The CDR3 is made up of 13 amino acids. The CDR3 region is CASRAPSEETQYF. CDR3 in DNA: TGTGCCAGCAGAGCTCCGAGCGAAGAGACCCAGTACTTC.

Many counts were recorded for this clonotype. The rearrangement links TRBV9 to TRBJ2-1; 9 bases fit TRBD2. The J segment lost 2 bases and the V segment lost 0 bases, leaving 3 bases of the junction unmatched. CDR1 is SGDLS and CDR2 is YYNGEE in the germline V gene. The CDR3 extends over 16 amino acids. The CDR3 sequence is CASSVGAGGTYNEQFF. CDR3 nucleotide sequence: TGTGCCAGCAGCGTAGGGGCGGGAGGGACCTACAATGAGCAGTTCTTC. Full variable domain (missing parts from reference TRBV9 and TRBJ2-1): DSGVTQTPKHLITATGQRVTLRCSPRSGDLSVYWYQQSLDQGLQFLIQYYNGEERAKGNILERFSAQQFPDLHSELNLSSLELGDSALYFCASSVGAGGTYNEQFFGPGTRLTVL.

This clonotype was counted at least ten times. The chain combines TRBV27 with TRBJ2-1; 9 bases line up with TRBD2. This CDR3 has 15 residues. CDR1 is MNHEY and CDR2 is SMNVEV in the germline V gene (reference sequence). After removal of 1 base from V and 5 bases from J, the junction contained 3 bases not matched to a gene. The CDR3 sequence: CASSLLGTSNNEQFF. The DNA for the CDR3 is TGTGCCAGCAGTTTATTAGGGACTAGCAACAATGAGCAGTTCTTC.

CDR3 coding DNA: TGTGCCAGCAGCCAAGCTTTTCCGAGTAGGACTGAAGCTTTCTTT. Translated, it gives CASSQAFPSRTEAFF. The genes are TRBV3-1 and TRBJ1-1; D uncertain. The CDR3 extends over 15 amino acids. V lost 1 base and J lost 5, with 14 bases in between. Per germline, CDR1 LGHDT and CDR2 YNNKEL (reference sequence). The variable domain in full, with the rest retrieved from reference TRBV3-1 and TRBJ1-1, is DTAVSQTPKYLVTQMGNDKSIKCEQNLGHDTMYWYKQDSKKFLKIMFSYNNKELIINETVPNRFSPKSPDKAHLNLHINSLELGDSAVYFCASSQAFPSRTEAFFGQGTRLTVV.

Ten or more counts support this clonotype. This sequence joins TRBV30 and TRBJ1-1; D unresolved. With 0 bases removed from V and 4 bases from J, the gap between germline ends came to 15 bases. CDR3 size: 15 residues. Germline CDR1 GTSNPN, CDR2 SVGIG (reference sequence). The CDR3 nucleotides read TGTGCCTGGAGTGTACGATATCCCCGAGGCACTGAAGCTTTCTTT. It encodes CAWSVRYPRGTEAFF.

This clonotype was recorded many times. The chain joins TRBV19 to TRBJ1-4; no reliable D call. Germline-derived CDR1 and CDR2 are LNHDA and SQIVND (reference sequence). The V end lost 3 bases, the J end lost 6 bases, and 11 bases lay between the germline ends. This CDR3 spans 14 amino acids. The CDR3 sequence is CASSIGVTDEKLFF. The CDR3 DNA reads TGTGCCAGTAGTATTGGAGTAACGGATGAAAAACTGTTTTTT.

Comments on this clonotype: With a much larger clone just one base away, this may be a read error. The chain joins TRBV14 to TRBJ1-2; D gene ambiguous. Trimming shortened V by 2 bases and J by 8 bases, and 12 bases separated the two germline ends. The germline V gene encodes CDR1 SGHDN and CDR2 FVKESK. The CDR3 is made up of 13 amino acids. The CDR3 here is CASSQISLGGYTF. The CDR3 region has the DNA TGTGCCAGCAGCCAAATCAGCTTGGGCGGCTACACCTTC.

Many counts were recorded for this clonotype. One end of the junction varies from germline; a read error may be responsible. The chain couples TRBV10-2 to TRBJ2-3; no definite D call. This CDR3 is built from 14 residues. Germline assignment: CDR1 WSHSY and CDR2 SAAADI. The chain's CDR3 is CASRENLGPSMLDF. The CDR3 nucleotides read TGCGCCAGCAGGGAGAACCTGGGCCCCTCTATGTTGGATTTT.

This clonotype appeared many times. V is TRBV5-1 and J is TRBJ2-7, with 9 bases that match TRBD2. J gave up 2 bases and V 8 bases, and 5 bases lay outside the gene matches. Germline values: CDR1 SGHRS, CDR2 YFSETQ. CDR3 size: 13 residues. CDR3 loop: CASAIAGAYEQYF. The CDR3 coding sequence is TGCGCCAGTGCGATAGCGGGAGCCTACGAGCAGTACTTC.

This clonotype was seen ten or more times. The chain has TRBV10-2 and TRBJ2-2; D is possibly TRBD1 (6 bases). Looked up from germline, CDR1 is WSHSY and CDR2 is SAAADI. Trimming removed 7 bases from V and 0 bases from J, with 12 bases in between. The CDR3 runs 15 residues. The CDR3 coding sequence is TGCGCCAGCAAGGACAGCCATACGAACACCGGGGAGCTGTTTTTT. Residues: CASKDSHTNTGELFF.

This clonotype has a count of ten or more. V is TRBV10-3 and J is TRBJ1-5, with D maybe TRBD1 (5 bases). This CDR3 is built from 14 residues. CDR1 and CDR2 (germline): ENHRY, SYGVKD. Trimming cost V 8 bases and J 2 bases, with 13 bases left between them. CDR3 in amino acids: CAIGTTGGNQPQHF. The CDR3 DNA sequence: TGTGCCATCGGGACCACGGGCGGCAATCAGCCCCAGCATTTT.

This clonotype was seen many times. One junction end disagrees with the germline gene, perhaps due to a read error. The chain carries TRBV4-1 and TRBJ1-4; no reliable D call. Germline-derived CDR1 and CDR2 are MGHRA and YSYEKL. The CDR3 covers 17 residues. CDR3 bases: TGCGCCTGCAGCCAGGCCTTCTTAAGGACAACTAATGAAAAACTGTTTTTT. It is translated as CACSQAFLRTTNEKLFF.

The table lists this clonotype with many counts. This sequence joins TRBV21-1 and TRBJ1-2; the table calls TRBD1, which could not be checked here. TRBV21-1 is an annotated pseudogene. The CDR3 runs to 13 residues. The CDR3 sequence: CASSNNREDGYTF. CDR3 nucleotides: TGTGCCAGCAGCAATAACAGGGAGGATGGCTACACCTTC.